This TCR beta chain is from a study of blood T cell repertoires in COVID-19. As processed by the authors: Estimation of nucleated cell counts was performed using reference gene primer amplification. Here immunoSEQ multiplex PCR was the method, and the copy in TCRdb shows in-frame clones only, minus some. V and J calls and clone size are those listed in that table; D and trimming were worked out from the DNA. The sample has 150,000 to 200,000 clones, 80% seen once. This CDR3 has 15 amino acids. The germline gives CDR1 LNHDA, CDR2 SQIVND (reference sequence). The trim removed 5 bases at V and 3 bases at J, leaving 8 bases unmatched.

The material sequenced was PBMCs or T cells enriched from blood (not recorded which). The receptor's source is a man between 35 and 55 years old who had recovered from COVID-19. This chain uses TRBV19 with TRBJ1-2; 8 nucleotides align to TRBD1. In nucleotides, the CDR3 is TGTGCCAGTAGTTCCGGGGACAGGCGCTACTATGGCTACACCTTC. It is translated as CASSSGDRRYYGYTF. Together with reference TRBV19 and TRBJ1-2, the CDR3 gives the full variable domain: DGGITQSPKYLFRKEGQNVTLSCEQNLNHDAMYWYRQDPGQGLRLIYYSQIVNDFQKGDIAEGYSVSREKKESFPLTVTSAQKNPTAFYLCASSSGDRRYYGYTFGSGTRLTVV.